This TCR beta chain was identified in a study of blood T cell repertoires in COVID-19. On the study more broadly: Italy, Spain and the United States were the sources of the convalescent and acute COVID-19 samples. T cells, B-cell-depleted T cells, or PBMCs provided the cDNA or gDNA that served as material.

The authors' processing: Estimation of nucleated cell counts relied on the amplification of reference gene primers. Repertoires were generated with immunoSEQ multiplex PCR, while TCRdb's copy carries only in-frame clones and drops some. The V and J calls and clone size are taken from that table; D and trimming were inferred from the DNA. Of fewer than 120,000 clones in the sample, approximately 67% were seen once. This CDR3 contains 15 residues. After removal of 6 bases from V and 1 base from J, the junction contained 6 bases not matched to a gene. Per germline, CDR1 LGHDT and CDR2 YNNKEL (reference sequence).

The genes are TRBV3-1 (or the pseudogene TRBV3-2) and TRBJ1-1; 9 nucleotides agree with TRBD1. Sequenced material: peripheral blood. This clonotype was sampled from a woman aged 55-70 years with acute or convalescent COVID-19. Written as DNA, the CDR3 is TGTGCCAGCAGTCGACAGGGGGGGGCGAACACTGAAGCTTTCTTT. Protein sequence: CASSRQGGANTEAFF.